This TCR beta chain emerged from a study of OX40 agonist ivuxolimab in advanced cancers. Study observations and caveats: Averaging showed that CD8+ T cells had more expanded clones than CD4+ did.

As concerns this clone: Its antigen is currently unknown.

Germline assignment: CDR1 SNHLY and CDR2 FYNNEI. Trimming pared 7 bases from V and 8 bases from J, leaving 16 bases between. The CDR3 has 13 residues. Sequencing used immunoSEQ multiplex PCR; TCRdb keeps in-frame clones, though not all of them. The sample includes 50,000 to 70,000 clones, roughly 89% of them seen just once. The sample was CD4+ or CD8+ T cells sorted from blood, taken in a trial of the OX40 agonist ivuxolimab. The sequence was collected from an adult with an advanced solid tumor such as melanoma, head and neck, liver or kidney cancer. This chain joins TRBV2 and TRBJ2-3, with D possibly being TRBD1 (5 bases). CDR3 nucleotides: TGTGCCAGCATGGGGCTCACGGCTGGTACGCAGTATTTT. It translates to CASMGLTAGTQYF.